This T cell receptor beta chain was captured by sequencing in a study of blood T cells in healthy people across ages (dated by TCRdb to between 2014 and 2017). The study in broad terms: In model experiments, template switching captured about one uniquely barcoded TCR beta cDNA molecule for every two T cells. To track age-related changes in TCR beta repertoire diversity, the study relied on deep sequencing normalized with unique cDNA molecular identifiers. To avoid experimental bias, donors of different ages were spread randomly across the sequencing lanes. Using the same blood draw, the study looked at two additional independent replicas of 1 million unique cDNA reads for two donors, one aged 18 to 30 and the other aged 80 or older. Donors were grouped into four age groups: young (average 16 years), middle-aged (39), aged (around 60) and long-lived (82). Summary of the overall study and its limitations: Compared with the aged group, the long-lived group had more naive CD4+ T cells, fewer expanded clones and increased TCR diversity, suggesting age selection. Because donor CMV infection status was unknown, age-related changes in expanded clonotypes were potentially confounded. Bulk unsorted PBMC profiling prevented conclusive comparison of naive and antigen-experienced compartments. Estimates of total diversity based on one million sequenced T cells were regarded as lower bounds and as underestimates. The percentage of naive T cells measured by flow cytometry correlated strongly with observed TCR beta diversity. As age increased, observed TCR beta diversity per million T cells dropped in a roughly linear way, and a significant reduction was already evident by age about 36.

The germline ends are 14 bases apart after V is trimmed by 5 bases and J by 10 bases. From its cysteine to its phenylalanine, the CDR3 spans 12 amino acids. The DNA shown is the 36-base CDR3, in frame from base 1. The germline V gene provides CDR1 SGHAT and CDR2 FQNNGV. A remark on this clonotype: Its target antigen remains unknown. The sample holds no much larger clone one base away, and base qualities are not on file.

Receptors were amplified or captured by 5' RACE. Sequencing was carried out with an Illumina HiSeq 2500. The second PCR ran for about 6 to 12 cycles and used a J-beta primer mix along with a sample-barcoded 5' primer. A unique molecular identifier was introduced onto each TCR beta cDNA molecule by a template-switch 5' adaptor carrying 12 random nucleotides. At least 3 million CDR3-containing paired-end reads were obtained from each sample. All of the RNA was converted into first-strand cDNA using the Mint cDNA synthesis kit, with a TRBC-specific oligonucleotide serving as the primer. All cDNA was treated with uracil-DNA glycosylase and then went through a first 18-cycle PCR with the universal primers M1SS and BC2_uni_R. The authors processed their data as follows. Each sample was normalized by randomly selecting 1 million high-quality reads, each carrying a distinct molecular identifier. Instead of being binned into consensus sequences, reads with shared molecular identifiers were discarded. MiTCR, with a Q25 quality threshold and the strictest error-elimination algorithm, was used for CDR3 identification, clonotype clustering and error correction. A nonparametric unseen species model using Euler transformation provided a lower-bound estimate of total TCR beta diversity. The raw public reads went through TCRdb reprocessing: fastp at Q25, MiXCR clone calling, in-frame beta chains kept. For every CDR3 protein sequence, its rows merge into one entry that carries the most common genes and DNA. Here the V and J calls rest on TCRdb's processing, not on the authors' analysis. This sample lists about 1 million distinct CDR3 sequences; under 45% were detected once. The ten largest clones represent 18% of the sample.

Systemically healthy Caucasian individuals from Russia, 39 in total and aged roughly 6 to 100 years, were included as donors. Around 9.7 milliliters of peripheral blood were collected from each donor into EDTA-treated Vacutainer tubes. Ficoll-Paque density-gradient centrifugation was used to isolate PBMCs, with at least 6 million obtained per sample. Trizol reagent was used to extract total RNA from the PBMCs, yielding at least 6 micrograms per sample. The percentages of naive CD45RAhigh/CD27high T cells were determined by flow cytometry on a PBMC aliquot from every donor. Here the chain combines TRBV11-2 and TRBJ1-2, with a tentative D gene TRBD1 over 5 matching bases. The sample comprised blood. The sequence was obtained from a woman aged 60-75 years in good health. The CDR3 loop reads CASSRDLLAYTF. The DNA sequence is given as TGTGCCAGCAGCCGGGACCTCCTAGCCTACACCTTC.